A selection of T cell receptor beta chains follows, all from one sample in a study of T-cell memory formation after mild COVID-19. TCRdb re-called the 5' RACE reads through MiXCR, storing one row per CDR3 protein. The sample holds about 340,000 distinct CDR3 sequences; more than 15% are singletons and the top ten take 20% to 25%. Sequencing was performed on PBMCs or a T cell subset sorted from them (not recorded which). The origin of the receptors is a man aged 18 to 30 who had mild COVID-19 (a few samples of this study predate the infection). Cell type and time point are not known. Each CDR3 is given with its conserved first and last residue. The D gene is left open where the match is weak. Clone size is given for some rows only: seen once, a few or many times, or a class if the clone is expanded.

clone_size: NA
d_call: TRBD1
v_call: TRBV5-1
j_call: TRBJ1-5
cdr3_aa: CASSLDRGTQPQHF
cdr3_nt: TGCGCCAGCAGCTTGGACAGGGGGACTCAGCCCCAGCATTTT

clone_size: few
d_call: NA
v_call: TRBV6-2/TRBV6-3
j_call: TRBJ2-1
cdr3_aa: CASSYGYSSYNEQFF
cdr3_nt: TGTGCCAGCAGTTATGGGTACAGCTCCTACAATGAGCAGTTCTTC

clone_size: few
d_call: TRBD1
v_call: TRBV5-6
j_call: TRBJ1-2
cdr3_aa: CASSPPLTGGYYGYTF
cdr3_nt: TGTGCCAGCAGCCCCCCCCTTACAGGGGGCTACTATGGCTACACCTTC

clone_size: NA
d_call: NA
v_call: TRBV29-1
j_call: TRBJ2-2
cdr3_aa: CSVTATGGTDTGELFF
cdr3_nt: TGCAGCGTTACCGCGACCGGAGGTACCGACACCGGGGAGCTGTTTTTT

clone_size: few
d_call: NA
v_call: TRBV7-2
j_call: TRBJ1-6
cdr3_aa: CASSLGPGQIYNSPLHF
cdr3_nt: TGTGCCAGCAGCTTGGGCCCCGGGCAGATCTATAATTCACCCCTCCACTTT

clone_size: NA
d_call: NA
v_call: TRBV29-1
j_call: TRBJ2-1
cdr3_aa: CSVEGNEQFF
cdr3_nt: TGCAGCGTTGAGGGTAATGAGCAGTTCTTC

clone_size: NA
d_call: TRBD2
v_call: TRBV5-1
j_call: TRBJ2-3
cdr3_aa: CASRAASGGIDTQYF
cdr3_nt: TGCGCCAGCAGGGCGGCTAGCGGGGGTATAGATACGCAGTATTTT

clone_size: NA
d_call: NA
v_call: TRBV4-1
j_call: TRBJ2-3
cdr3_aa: CASRGSSTDTQYF
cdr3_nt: TGCGCCAGCAGAGGGTCTAGCACAGATACGCAGTATTTT

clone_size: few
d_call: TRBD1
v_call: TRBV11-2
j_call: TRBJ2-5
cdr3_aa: CASRRQGWQETQYF
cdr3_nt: TGTGCCAGCAGGCGACAGGGATGGCAAGAGACCCAGTACTTC

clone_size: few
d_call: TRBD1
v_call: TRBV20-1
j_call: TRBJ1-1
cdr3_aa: CSAPRRTVSSSQGAEAFF
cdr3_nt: TGCAGTGCTCCCCGCCGGACAGTCTCTTCTTCCCAGGGGGCTGAAGCTTTCTTT

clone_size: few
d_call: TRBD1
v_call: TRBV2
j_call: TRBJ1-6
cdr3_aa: CASRTGYSPLHF
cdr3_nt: TGTGCCAGCAGGACAGGGTATTCACCCCTCCACTTT

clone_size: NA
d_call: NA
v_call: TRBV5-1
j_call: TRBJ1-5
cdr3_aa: CASSSGLVGNQPQHF
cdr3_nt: TGCGCCAGCAGCTCAGGGTTGGTTGGCAATCAGCCCCAGCATTTT

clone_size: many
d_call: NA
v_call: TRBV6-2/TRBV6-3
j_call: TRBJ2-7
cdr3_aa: CASRHLGDLNYEQYF
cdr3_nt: TGTGCCAGCAGACACCTAGGGGACCTTAACTACGAGCAGTACTTC

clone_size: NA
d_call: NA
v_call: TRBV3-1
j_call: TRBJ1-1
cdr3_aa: CASSQDQLATEAFF
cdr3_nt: TGTGCCAGCAGCCAAGATCAACTGGCAACTGAAGCTTTCTTT

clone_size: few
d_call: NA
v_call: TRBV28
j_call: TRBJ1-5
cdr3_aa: CASSFIGVGLGQPQHF
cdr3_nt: TGTGCCAGCAGTTTCATCGGGGTGGGATTGGGTCAGCCCCAGCATTTT

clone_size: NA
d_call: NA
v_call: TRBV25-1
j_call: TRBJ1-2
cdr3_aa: CASSEYSEGSNGYTF
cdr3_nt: TGTGCCAGCAGTGAATATTCGGAGGGCAGTAATGGCTACACCTTC

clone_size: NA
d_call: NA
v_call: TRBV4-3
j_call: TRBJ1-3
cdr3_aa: CASSQGGGDGNTIYF
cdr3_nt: TGCGCCAGCAGCCAAGGGGGAGGGGACGGAAACACCATATATTTT

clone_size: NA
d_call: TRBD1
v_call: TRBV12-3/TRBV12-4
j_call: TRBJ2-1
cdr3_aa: CATDSGTAYNEQFF
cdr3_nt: TGTGCCACCGATTCCGGGACAGCATACAATGAGCAGTTCTTC

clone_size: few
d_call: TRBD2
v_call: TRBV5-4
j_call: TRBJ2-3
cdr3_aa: CASSQVAGGITDTQYF
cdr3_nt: TGTGCCAGCAGCCAGGTGGCGGGGGGGATCACAGATACGCAGTATTTT

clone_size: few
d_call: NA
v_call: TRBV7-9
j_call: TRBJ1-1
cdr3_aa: CASPPGSVNTEAFF
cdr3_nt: TGTGCCAGCCCGCCCGGGAGCGTGAACACTGAAGCTTTCTTT

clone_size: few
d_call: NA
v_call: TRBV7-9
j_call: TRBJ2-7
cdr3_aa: CASSLVPGVEQYF
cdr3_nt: TGTGCCAGCAGCTTAGTCCCAGGGGTCGAGCAGTACTTC

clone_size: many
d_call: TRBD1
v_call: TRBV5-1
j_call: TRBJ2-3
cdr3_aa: CASSLETGWKTDTQYF
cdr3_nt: TGCGCCAGCAGCCTCGAGACAGGGTGGAAGACAGATACGCAGTATTTT

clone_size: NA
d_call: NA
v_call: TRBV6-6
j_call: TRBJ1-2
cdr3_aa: CASSYLTGNYGYTF
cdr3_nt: TGTGCCAGCAGTTACCTCACAGGGAACTATGGCTACACCTTC

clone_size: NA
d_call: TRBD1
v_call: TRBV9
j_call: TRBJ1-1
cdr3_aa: CASSLPGDRPREAFF
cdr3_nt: TGTGCCAGCAGCCTCCCCGGGGACAGGCCTAGGGAAGCTTTCTTT

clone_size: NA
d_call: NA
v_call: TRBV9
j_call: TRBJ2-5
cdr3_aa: CASSVGQGSVYQETQYF
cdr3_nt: TGTGCCAGCAGCGTAGGGCAGGGGAGCGTTTACCAAGAGACCCAGTACTTC

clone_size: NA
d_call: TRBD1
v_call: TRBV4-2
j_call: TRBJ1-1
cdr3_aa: CASSQPGQGGSEAFF
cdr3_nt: TGTGCCAGCAGCCAACCGGGACAGGGGGGGTCTGAAGCTTTCTTT

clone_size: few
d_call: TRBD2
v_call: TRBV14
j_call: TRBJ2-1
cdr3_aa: CASSQDLVKTSHPNEQFF
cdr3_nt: TGTGCCAGCAGCCAAGATCTCGTGAAGACTAGCCATCCAAATGAGCAGTTCTTC

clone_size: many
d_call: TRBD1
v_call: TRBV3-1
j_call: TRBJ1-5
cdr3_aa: CASSNRGSNQPQHF
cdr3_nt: TGTGCCAGCAGCAACAGGGGAAGCAATCAGCCCCAGCATTTT

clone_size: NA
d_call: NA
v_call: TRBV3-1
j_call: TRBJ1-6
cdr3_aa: CASSQETGRNSPLHF
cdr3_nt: TGTGCCAGCAGCCAAGAAACAGGGCGAAATTCACCCCTCCACTTT

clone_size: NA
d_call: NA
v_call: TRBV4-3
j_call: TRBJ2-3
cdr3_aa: CASSQKGGTDTQYF
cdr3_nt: TGCGCCAGCAGCCAAAAGGGGGGCACAGATACGCAGTATTTT

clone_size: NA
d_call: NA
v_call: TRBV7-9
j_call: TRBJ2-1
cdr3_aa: CASSPRPGSYNEQFF
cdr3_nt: TGTGCCAGCAGCCCCAGACCAGGTTCCTACAATGAGCAGTTCTTC

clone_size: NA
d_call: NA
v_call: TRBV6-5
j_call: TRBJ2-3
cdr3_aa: CASSYTRRGASDITQYF
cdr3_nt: TGTGCCAGCAGTTACACCCGACGGGGGGCATCCGATATTACGCAGTATTTT

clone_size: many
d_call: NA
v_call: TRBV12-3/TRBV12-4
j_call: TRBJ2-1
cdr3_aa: CASSFGGSRSYNEQFF
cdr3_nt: TGTGCCAGCAGTTTCGGGGGTTCAAGGTCCTACAATGAGCAGTTCTTC

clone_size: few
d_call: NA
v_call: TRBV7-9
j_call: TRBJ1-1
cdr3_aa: CASSLAGFSAFF
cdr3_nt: TGTGCCAGCAGCTTAGCGGGGTTCTCAGCTTTCTTT

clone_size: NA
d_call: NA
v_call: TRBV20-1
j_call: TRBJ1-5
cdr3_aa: CSARDGVVGVQPQHF
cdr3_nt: TGCAGTGCTAGAGATGGGGTGGTGGGGGTGCAGCCCCAGCATTTT

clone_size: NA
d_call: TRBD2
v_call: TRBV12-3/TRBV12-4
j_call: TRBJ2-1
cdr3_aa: CASSFRTRGLLFVNEQFF
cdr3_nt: TGTGCCAGCAGTTTCAGGACTAGGGGCTTGTTGTTCGTCAATGAGCAGTTCTTC

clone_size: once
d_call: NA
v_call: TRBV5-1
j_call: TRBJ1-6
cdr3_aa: CASSDTIQGYNSPLHF
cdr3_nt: TGCGCCAGCAGCGACACCATTCAAGGCTATAATTCACCCCTCCACTTT

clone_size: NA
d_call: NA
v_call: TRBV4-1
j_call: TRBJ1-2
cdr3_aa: CASSQESWPGYGYTF
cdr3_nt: TGCGCCAGCAGCCAAGAGTCTTGGCCCGGTTATGGCTACACCTTC

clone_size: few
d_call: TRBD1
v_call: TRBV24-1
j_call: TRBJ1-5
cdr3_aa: CATSGYKGTGNQPQHF
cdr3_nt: TGTGCCACCAGTGGTTATAAGGGGACAGGCAATCAGCCCCAGCATTTT

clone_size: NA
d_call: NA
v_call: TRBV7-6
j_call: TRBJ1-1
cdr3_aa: CASSKPDGYTEAFF
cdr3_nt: TGTGCCAGCAGCAAACCCGACGGCTACACTGAAGCTTTCTTT

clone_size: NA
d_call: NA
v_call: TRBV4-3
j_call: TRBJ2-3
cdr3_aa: CASSPEFSGVPDTQYF
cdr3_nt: TGCGCCAGCAGCCCCGAGTTTTCGGGAGTACCAGATACGCAGTATTTT

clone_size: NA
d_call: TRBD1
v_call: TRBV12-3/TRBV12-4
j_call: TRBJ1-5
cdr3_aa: CASSTGGGQPQHF
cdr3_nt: TGTGCCAGCAGTACAGGGGGTGGTCAGCCCCAGCATTTT

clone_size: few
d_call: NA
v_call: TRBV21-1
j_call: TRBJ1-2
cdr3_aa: CASSKPQGARGYTF
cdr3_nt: TGTGCCAGCAGCAAACCACAGGGGGCAAGGGGCTACACCTTC

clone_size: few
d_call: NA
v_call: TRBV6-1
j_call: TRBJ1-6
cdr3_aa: CAIGGARSYNSPLHF
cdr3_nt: TGTGCCATTGGGGGCGCAAGGTCCTATAATTCACCCCTCCACTTT

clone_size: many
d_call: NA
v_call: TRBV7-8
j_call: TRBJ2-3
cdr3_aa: CASSLGPADTQYF
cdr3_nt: TGTGCCAGCAGCTTAGGGCCGGCGGATACGCAGTATTTT

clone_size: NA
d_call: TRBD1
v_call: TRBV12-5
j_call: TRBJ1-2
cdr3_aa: CASGLGLDRGPKYGYTF
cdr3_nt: TGTGCTAGTGGTTTGGGGCTGGACAGGGGGCCGAAGTATGGCTACACCTTC

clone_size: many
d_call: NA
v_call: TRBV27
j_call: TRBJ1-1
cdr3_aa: CASRTSTGLLGHTEAFF
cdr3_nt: TGTGCCAGCAGGACCTCAACAGGGTTACTAGGGCACACTGAAGCTTTCTTT

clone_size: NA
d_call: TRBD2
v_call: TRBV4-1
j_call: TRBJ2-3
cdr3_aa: CASSHRQRGDTQYF
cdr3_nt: TGCGCCAGCAGCCATCGCCAGCGGGGAGATACGCAGTATTTT

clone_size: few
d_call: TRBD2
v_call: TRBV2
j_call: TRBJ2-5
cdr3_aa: CASSQTSGVQETQYF
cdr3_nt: TGTGCCAGCAGTCAAACTAGCGGGGTCCAAGAGACCCAGTACTTC

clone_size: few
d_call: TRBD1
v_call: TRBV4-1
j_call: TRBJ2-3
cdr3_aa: CASSRDSQFTDTQYF
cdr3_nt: TGCGCCAGCAGCCGGGACAGCCAGTTCACAGATACGCAGTATTTT

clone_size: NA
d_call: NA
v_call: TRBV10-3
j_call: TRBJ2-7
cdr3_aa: CAIAQGLGEQYF
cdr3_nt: TGTGCCATCGCCCAAGGTCTCGGCGAGCAGTACTTC